The source of this TCR beta chain is a study of blood T cell repertoires in COVID-19. TCRdb keeps only in-frame clones here, not all; method: immunoSEQ multiplex PCR. The data contain some 160,000 clones, roughly nine tenths of them singletons. Germline assignment: CDR1 MDHEN and CDR2 SYDVKM. This CDR3 has 14 amino acids. The trim removed 7 bases at V and 3 bases at J, leaving 9 bases unmatched. The TCR originated in a woman aged 55-75 years with active COVID-19. Specimen: peripheral blood. The chain is built from TRBV28 and TRBJ2-7, with TRBD2 matching 7 bases. CDR3 bases: TGTGCCAGCAAAACCGTGGCGGGAGACTACGAGCAGTACTTC. Protein sequence: CASKTVAGDYEQYF.